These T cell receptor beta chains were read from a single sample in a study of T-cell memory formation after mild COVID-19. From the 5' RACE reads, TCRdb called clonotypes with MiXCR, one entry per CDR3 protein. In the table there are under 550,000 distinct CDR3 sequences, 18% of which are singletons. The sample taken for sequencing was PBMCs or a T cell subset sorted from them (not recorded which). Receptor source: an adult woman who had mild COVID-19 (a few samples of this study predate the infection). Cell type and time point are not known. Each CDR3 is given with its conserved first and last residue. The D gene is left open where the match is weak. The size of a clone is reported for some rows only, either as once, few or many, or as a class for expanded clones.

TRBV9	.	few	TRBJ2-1	TGTGCCAGCAGCCCGGGACCTAACAATGAGCAGTTCTTC	CASSPGPNNEQFF
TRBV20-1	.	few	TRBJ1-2	TGCAGTGCTACCGGCGCGGGGCTCCCAACTTACTATGGCTACACCTTC	CSATGAGLPTYYGYTF
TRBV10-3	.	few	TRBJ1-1	TGTGCCATCAGAGGCCGGGGTGGAGCTTTCTTT	CAIRGRGGAFF
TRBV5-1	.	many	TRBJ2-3	TGCGCCAGCAGCTTGGGGTCGCGGGGAGTTCTCACAGATACGCAGTATTTT	CASSLGSRGVLTDTQYF
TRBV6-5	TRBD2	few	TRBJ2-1	TGTGCCAGCAGTTACGGGACTAGCGGGAGCTCCTACAATGAGCAGTTCTTC	CASSYGTSGSSYNEQFF
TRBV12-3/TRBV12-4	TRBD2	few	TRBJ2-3	TGTGCCATCGGCGGGACTAGCATGCCAGATACGCAGTATTTT	CAIGGTSMPDTQYF
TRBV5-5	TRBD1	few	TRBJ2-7	TGTGCCAGCAGCTCCACCGGGACAGGGTTTGTCGAGCAGTACTTC	CASSSTGTGFVEQYF
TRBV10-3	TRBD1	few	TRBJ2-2	TGTGCCATCAGCAGTTGGGACAGCTCGAACACCGGGGAGCTGTTTTTT	CAISSWDSSNTGELFF
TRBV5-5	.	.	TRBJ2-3	TGTGCCAGCAGCTTGGAGGGAGGCGGGATACGGTCAGGTACGCAGTATTTT	CASSLEGGGIRSGTQYF
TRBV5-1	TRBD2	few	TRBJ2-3	TGCGCCAGCAGCTCGAGACTAGCGGGGATCACAGATACGCAGTATTTT	CASSSRLAGITDTQYF